These T cell receptor beta chains were read from a single sample in a study of blood T cell repertoires in COVID-19. Sequencing used immunoSEQ multiplex PCR; TCRdb keeps in-frame clones, though not all of them. The table includes approximately 280,000 clones, about 85% detected once. Sequencing was performed on PBMCs or T cells enriched from blood (not recorded which). These receptors were obtained from a woman in her forties or fifties who had recovered from COVID-19. Each CDR3 is given with its conserved first and last residue. D genes are given only for firm matches. The size entry is marked missing in some rows and otherwise reads once, few, many or a size class.

TRBJ2-1	NA	TRBD2	TRBV7-6	CASSLAPSGGNNEQFF	TGTGCCAGCAGCTTAGCTCCTAGCGGGGGGAACAATGAGCAGTTCTTC
TRBJ2-7	NA	TRBD1	TRBV27	CASSSKRQGRYEQYF	TGTGCCAGCAGTTCTAAAAGACAGGGCAGGTACGAGCAGTACTTC
TRBJ2-7	NA	TRBD1	TRBV2	CASIPFPGQGYEQYF	TGTGCCAGCATTCCCTTCCCGGGACAGGGCTACGAGCAGTACTTC
TRBJ1-5	NA	NA	TRBV19	CASRRSTAPNQPQHF	TGTGCCAGTAGGAGATCGACAGCGCCCAATCAGCCCCAGCATTTT
TRBJ1-4	NA	NA	TRBV5-4	CASSYQGGDEKLFF	TGTGCCAGCAGCTATCAGGGAGGGGATGAAAAACTGTTTTTT
TRBJ2-1	NA	NA	TRBV7-9	CASSHSSNEQFF	TGTGCCAGCAGCCACAGTAGCAATGAGCAGTTCTTC
TRBJ1-5	few	TRBD1	TRBV4-1	CASSQVTGTGGNQPQHF	TGCGCCAGCAGCCAAGTCACCGGGACAGGGGGAAATCAGCCCCAGCATTTT
TRBJ2-7	NA	TRBD1	TRBV5-8	CASSTRDRASYEQYF	TGTGCCAGCAGCACCCGGGACAGGGCGTCCTACGAGCAGTACTTC
TRBJ1-1	NA	TRBD1	TRBV19	CASGQGSNTEAFF	TGTGCCAGCGGACAGGGATCGAACACTGAAGCTTTCTTT
TRBJ1-2	NA	TRBD1	TRBV4-1	CASSPQTGQALF	TGCGCCAGCAGCCCTCAAACCGGACAGGCCCTTTTC
TRBJ2-5	NA	TRBD1	TRBV24-1	CATSEGTGGFETQYF	TGTGCCACCAGTGAGGGGACAGGGGGTTTTGAGACCCAGTACTTC
TRBJ1-4	NA	NA	TRBV7-2	CASSPDSKPSWGEKLFF	TGTGCCAGCAGCCCCGACAGTAAACCGTCCTGGGGTGAAAAACTGTTTTTT
TRBJ2-3	NA	TRBD1	TRBV5-6	CASTLTGGFTDTQYF	TGTGCCAGCACCCTGACAGGGGGATTCACAGATACGCAGTATTTT
TRBJ2-2	once	TRBD1	TRBV5-4	CASGITGGNTGELFF	TGTGCCAGCGGGATAACAGGGGGAAACACCGGGGAGCTGTTTTTT
TRBJ1-3	NA	TRBD1	TRBV30	CAWIGQGAGNTIYF	TGTGCCTGGATTGGACAGGGTGCTGGAAACACCATATATTTT
TRBJ1-4	NA	NA	TRBV4-1	CASSPVGVKGEKLFF	TGCGCCAGCAGCCCCGTCGGGGTTAAGGGTGAAAAACTGTTTTTT